This TCR beta chain was documented in a study of immune cell composition in non-small cell lung cancer. Normal lung was sampled as far from the tumour as possible, at least 3 cm. CDR3 length: 15 amino acids. The germline CDR1 and CDR2 sequences are MNHEY and SVGAGI. V dropped 0 bases and J dropped 3 bases, with 9 bases sitting between them. Measured with immunoSEQ multiplex PCR; TCRdb has only the in-frame clones, and not every one. The sample shows 15,000 or so clones, around 80% of them seen only once. These data also featured in a second study, about CD4 T cells in lung cancer.

This sequence was found in a human donor with non-small cell lung cancer. Sequenced material: non-adjacent lung tissue. The chain joins TRBV6-5 to TRBJ2-1; the D gene is possibly TRBD1 (5 bases). The CDR3 protein is CASSYSPGRYNEQFF. Written as DNA, the CDR3 is TGTGCCAGCAGTTACTCTCCAGGGCGCTACAATGAGCAGTTCTTC.